The clone carrying this T cell receptor beta chain has at least ten counts. These data come from a study of T-cell reconstitution after alpha-beta-depleted transplantation in children. V shed 4 bases and J shed 0 bases, with 10 bases lying between them. Per the germline V gene, CDR1 is DFQATT and CDR2 is SNEGSKA (reference sequence). The CDR3 length is 14 residues. The TCRbeta library incorporated unique molecular identifiers. TCRdb called the PCR reads again in MiXCR, with one record for every CDR3 protein. The repertoire holds about 610,000 distinct CDR3 sequences, with 10% as singletons. This chain links TRBV20-1 with TRBJ1-3, with a weak D call TRBD1 (6 bases). The specimen was PBMCs from the stem cell graft donor, collected from the stem cell graft. This clonotype was sampled from a human donor who donated a stem cell graft to a child with acute myeloid leukemia. CDR3 residues: CSAKKGGSGNTIYF. CDR3 nucleotides: TGCAGTGCTAAAAAAGGGGGCTCTGGAAACACCATATATTTT.